This is a list of T cell receptor beta chains from one sample in a study of blood T cell repertoires in COVID-19. Assay: immunoSEQ multiplex PCR; the TCRdb copy retains only in-frame clones and omits some. The sample consists of 150,000 to 200,000 clones, 60% to 80% of them appearing once. Sequenced material: peripheral blood. These receptor sequences come from a woman in her sixties or seventies with acute or convalescent COVID-19. Each CDR3 is given with its conserved first and last residue. D genes are given only for firm matches. Rows may omit the clone size; those that give it use once, few, many or a size class.

v_gene	abundance	d_gene	j_gene	CDR3nt	CDR3aa
TRBV18	.	TRBD1	TRBJ2-2	TGTGCCAGCTCAGTCAGACAGGGCCCGAACACCGGGGAGCTGTTTTTT	CASSVRQGPNTGELFF
TRBV11-2	many	TRBD2	TRBJ2-2	TGTGCCAGCAGCTTAGCGGCTAGCGGGAGAGTCTACACCGGGGAGCTGTTTTTT	CASSLAASGRVYTGELFF
TRBV9	.	TRBD1	TRBJ1-2	TGTGCCAGCAGCACTCAACCCGGGACAGGGGTTGGCTACACCTTC	CASSTQPGTGVGYTF
TRBV19	.	.	TRBJ1-5	TGTGCCAGTAGTCCGGACAGATATCAGCCCCAGCATTTT	CASSPDRYQPQHF
TRBV3-1/TRBV3-2	.	TRBD1	TRBJ2-7	TGTGCCAGCAGCCAAGGTCGGGACAGAACCTACGAGCAGTACTTC	CASSQGRDRTYEQYF
TRBV10-2	.	.	TRBJ1-2	TGCGCCAACTGGGAACAGGGTCGCGGCTATGGCTACACCTTC	CANWEQGRGYGYTF
TRBV28	.	TRBD2	TRBJ2-5	TGTGCCAGCAGCCATGGGACTAGTTTCCAAGAGACCCAGTACTTC	CASSHGTSFQETQYF
TRBV3-1/TRBV3-2	.	TRBD2	TRBJ2-7	TGTGCCAGCAGCCAAGTTTCTGTAATAACTAGCGGGAGTCACGAGCAGTACTTC	CASSQVSVITSGSHEQYF
TRBV29-1	once	.	TRBJ1-1	TGCAGCCTTTCGCCCGGGGGAGGCACTGAAGCTTTCTTT	CSLSPGGGTEAFF
TRBV7-9	.	.	TRBJ2-2	TGTGCCAGCAGCCCACAGACCACCGGGGAGCTGTTTTTT	CASSPQTTGELFF
TRBV7-6	.	TRBD2	TRBJ2-3	TGTGCCAGCAGCTTGGGACTAGCGGGAGGGATAGATACGCAGTATTTT	CASSLGLAGGIDTQYF
TRBV7-3	.	TRBD1	TRBJ2-3	TGTGCCAGCAGCCCGGGACAGCTCGTAGATACGCAGTATTTT	CASSPGQLVDTQYF
TRBV5-6	.	TRBD2	TRBJ2-1	TGTGCCAGCAGCTTCGGGACTAGTGTGGGTGAGCAGTTCTTC	CASSFGTSVGEQFF
TRBV29-1	.	TRBD1	TRBJ2-1	TGCAGCCACACACCGACAGGGAATTACAATGAGCAGTTCTTC	CSHTPTGNYNEQFF
TRBV30	many	.	TRBJ2-3	TGTGCCTGGAGTTGGTCTACTAGCACAGATACGCAGTATTTT	CAWSWSTSTDTQYF
TRBV3-1/TRBV3-2	.	TRBD2	TRBJ2-1	TGTGCCAGCAGGCTTACTAGCGGGAGTATAGATGAGCAGTTCTTC	CASRLTSGSIDEQFF
TRBV7-9	.	.	TRBJ1-1	TGTGCCAGCAGTCCCGAGGAGGTTGAAGCTTTCTTT	CASSPEEVEAFF
TRBV7-9	.	.	TRBJ1-1	TGTGCCAGCAGCTGGGGGAAAGGGGGAAGGTACACTGAAGCTTTCTTT	CASSWGKGGRYTEAFF
TRBV12-5	few	TRBD2	TRBJ2-1	TGTGCTAGTGGTTTCTACGGGAGGGGGAATGAGCAGTTCTTC	CASGFYGRGNEQFF
TRBV28	.	TRBD1	TRBJ2-3	TGTGCCACCATGGGGTCGGGACAGGGCACAGATACGCAGTATTTT	CATMGSGQGTDTQYF
TRBV19	few	.	TRBJ2-2	TGTGCCAGTAGTACAACAGGGACCACCGGGGAGCTGTTTTTT	CASSTTGTTGELFF
TRBV3-1/TRBV3-2	.	.	TRBJ2-7	TGTGCCAGCAGCCAAGGCGGATACTACGAGCAGTACTTC	CASSQGGYYEQYF
TRBV7-9	.	.	TRBJ2-7	TGTGCCAGCAGCTTAGGGTCAGGGGCGTCCTACGAGCAGTACTTC	CASSLGSGASYEQYF
TRBV10-3	.	TRBD1	TRBJ2-5	TGTGCCATCAGTCGGGACCTCAGGGGGGAGACCCAGTACTTC	CAISRDLRGETQYF
TRBV25-1	.	.	TRBJ2-7	TGTGCCAGCAGTGAATCGTACAGCTACGAGCAGTACTTC	CASSESYSYEQYF
TRBV7-3	.	TRBD2	TRBJ2-4	TGTGCCAGCAGCTTTCAAGGATCCCCGGGGGGAGAAACAAACATTCAGTACTTC	CASSFQGSPGGETNIQYF
TRBV5-1	.	.	TRBJ2-1	TGCGCCAGCAGCTTAAGGCAGGGTGGGTCTGAGCAGTTCTTC	CASSLRQGGSEQFF
TRBV19	.	.	TRBJ2-2	TGTGCCAGTAGTACGCAAGCTAGCACCGGGGAGCTGTTTTTT	CASSTQASTGELFF
TRBV6-6	.	.	TRBJ1-2	TGTGCCAGCAGTTACCCAAACATACGGGCTAACTATGGCTACACCTTC	CASSYPNIRANYGYTF
TRBV18	once	.	TRBJ1-1	TGTGCCAGCTCACCACAGGGGGGGGAGAACACTGAAGCTTTCTTT	CASSPQGGENTEAFF
TRBV19	few	.	TRBJ1-6	TGTGCCAGTAGTCAAATAACCTCGGGTTCACCCCTCCACTTT	CASSQITSGSPLHF
TRBV5-5	.	TRBD2	TRBJ2-4	TGTGCCAGCAGCTTGGATTGGGGGAGGGACATTCAGTACTTC	CASSLDWGRDIQYF
TRBV5-1	.	TRBD2	TRBJ2-5	TGCGCCAGCCGAGCGGGAGGGCTCAACCAAGAGACCCAGTACTTC	CASRAGGLNQETQYF
TRBV5-1	.	.	TRBJ2-7	TGCGCCAGCAGCCCTAATGGGGCTCCCTACGAGCAGTACTTC	CASSPNGAPYEQYF
TRBV9	few	TRBD1	TRBJ2-1	TGTGCCAGCAGCGGGACGGGACAGCTAAACTCCTACAATGAGCAGTTCTTC	CASSGTGQLNSYNEQFF
TRBV6-4	once	TRBD1	TRBJ2-7	TGTGCCAGCAAGCAGGACGGACAGGCCTACGAGCAGTACTTC	CASKQDGQAYEQYF
TRBV5-4	.	TRBD2	TRBJ2-7	TGTGCCAGCAGCCCCACAAATAGCGGGATATCCGACGAGCAGTACTTC	CASSPTNSGISDEQYF
TRBV19	.	TRBD1	TRBJ2-7	TGTGCCAGTACCGAAAGCGGGGACAGGGGAGCCTACGAGCAGTACTTC	CASTESGDRGAYEQYF
TRBV11-3	.	TRBD1	TRBJ1-2	TGTGCCAGCAGCCCCGGACAGGGGTTAGGCTACACCTTC	CASSPGQGLGYTF
TRBV5-5	.	TRBD1	TRBJ1-1	TGTGCCAGCAGCTTAGGGGTCGACAGGGTTCTCGGCACTGAAGCTTTCTTT	CASSLGVDRVLGTEAFF
TRBV6-1	.	.	TRBJ1-4	TGTGCCAGCAGTGACAGGGGCCTAACTAATGAAAAACTGTTTTTT	CASSDRGLTNEKLFF
TRBV10-3	.	.	TRBJ1-4	TGTGCCATCAGTGGAGGGGGGGGCGAAAAACTGTTTTTT	CAISGGGGEKLFF
TRBV5-4	.	.	TRBJ2-3	TGTGCCAGCAGCCATGCGGGGTTAACTAGCACAGATACGCAGTATTTT	CASSHAGLTSTDTQYF
TRBV7-3	.	.	TRBJ2-2	TGTGCCAGCAGCTTAGGGGGCAGATCGGACACCGGGGAGCTGTTTTTT	CASSLGGRSDTGELFF
TRBV2	.	TRBD1	TRBJ2-5	TGTGCCAGCGGGCTGACAGGGCCGCGAGAGACCCAGTACTTC	CASGLTGPRETQYF
TRBV11-3	.	.	TRBJ2-2	TGTGCCAGCAGCTTATCCCCAGTCGGGGAGCTGTTTTTT	CASSLSPVGELFF
TRBV7-2	.	TRBD2	TRBJ2-2	TGTGCCAGCAGCTGGGCGGGAGGGGACACCGGGGAGCTGTTTTTT	CASSWAGGDTGELFF
TRBV19	.	.	TRBJ1-1	TGTGCCAGTAGGGGCCCTGGTCGGGGAACTGAAGCTTTCTTT	CASRGPGRGTEAFF
TRBV6-5	.	.	TRBJ2-1	TGTGCCAGCAGCCAGAGGGGGAGGGCTTCCAATGAGCAGTTCTTC	CASSQRGRASNEQFF
TRBV7-7	.	TRBD1	TRBJ1-3	TGTGCCAGCAGCAACGACAGGGCTGGAAACACCATATATTTT	CASSNDRAGNTIYF
TRBV5-1	.	TRBD2	TRBJ2-1	TGCGCCAGCAGCTTGGGACTAGCAGAAAGAAACAATGAGCAGTTCTTC	CASSLGLAERNNEQFF
TRBV28	once	TRBD2	TRBJ2-4	TGTGCCAGCAGTTACGCTAGCGGACTCTGGGACATTCAGTACTTC	CASSYASGLWDIQYF
TRBV5-1	.	.	TRBJ1-6	TGCGCCAGCAGCTTGGACGAAATGGGCTCACCCCTCCACTTT	CASSLDEMGSPLHF
TRBV2	.	TRBD2	TRBJ2-7	TGTGCCAGCAGTGTCGGGACGGGAGGCCCGAGGGTCTACGAGCAGTACTTC	CASSVGTGGPRVYEQYF
TRBV21-1	.	.	TRBJ2-6	TGTGCCAGCACCCCTGAGGGCAGAACCTCTGGGGCCAACGTCCTGACTTTC	CASTPEGRTSGANVLTF
TRBV7-2	.	.	TRBJ1-2	TGTGCCAGCAGCTCTAGGCCCCTCTATGGCTACACCTTC	CASSSRPLYGYTF
TRBV19	.	.	TRBJ2-5	TGTGCCGTTGCAAGGAGCGTAGAAGAGACCCAGTACTTC	CAVARSVEETQYF
TRBV9	once	TRBD1	TRBJ2-7	TGTGCCAGCAGCGTACGAGGGGGCGCTGACTACGAGCAGTACTTC	CASSVRGGADYEQYF
TRBV5-4	.	TRBD1	TRBJ2-2	TGTGCCAGCAGCAAGGGACAGGGGAACACCGGGGAGCTGTTTTTT	CASSKGQGNTGELFF
TRBV5-5	once	.	TRBJ1-4	TGTGCCAGCTCAAGAGTGGTGGGAGCAACTAATGAAAAACTGTTTTTT	CASSRVVGATNEKLFF